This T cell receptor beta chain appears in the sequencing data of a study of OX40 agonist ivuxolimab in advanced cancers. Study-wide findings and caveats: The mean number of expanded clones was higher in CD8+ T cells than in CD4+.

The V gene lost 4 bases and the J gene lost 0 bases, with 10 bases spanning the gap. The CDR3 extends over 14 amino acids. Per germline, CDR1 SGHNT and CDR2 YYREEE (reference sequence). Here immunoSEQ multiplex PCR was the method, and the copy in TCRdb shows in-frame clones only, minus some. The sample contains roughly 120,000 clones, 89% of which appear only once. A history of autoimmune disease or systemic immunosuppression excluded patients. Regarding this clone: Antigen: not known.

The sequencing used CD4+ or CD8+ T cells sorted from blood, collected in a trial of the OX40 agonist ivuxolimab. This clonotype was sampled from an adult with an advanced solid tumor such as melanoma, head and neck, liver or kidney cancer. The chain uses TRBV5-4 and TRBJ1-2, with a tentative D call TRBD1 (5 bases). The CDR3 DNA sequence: TGTGCCAGCAGCCGGGACGGGACTAACTATGGCTACACCTTC. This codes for CASSRDGTNYGYTF.